This note documents a single T cell receptor (beta chain) sequence. Its target is unknown. TCR beta VDJ combinations and CDR3 sequences were profiled from genomic DNA. TCRdb reprocessed the reads via MiXCR and lists one record per CDR3 protein. The sample lists just over 450,000 distinct CDR3 sequences; roughly 34% were seen once. Only patients with CD8+CD57+ cell expansion on flow cytometry were chosen for sequencing. Severe acquired aplastic anemia was the diagnosis recorded for all patients. The CDR3 is 16 residues long. With 4 bases clipped from V and 4 bases from J, the junction kept 12 bases outside the gene matches. The germline V gene has CDR1 SGHRS and CDR2 YFSETQ. These data belong to a study of CD8+CD57+ T cells in acquired aplastic anemia. About the research overall: The study obtained an average of roughly 3 ug of DNA from sorted CD4+ and CD8+ cells.

General study findings and limits: Under 35 was the count of CD8+ CDR3 sequences that patients shared with controls. No significant difference in CD8+ Simpson's diversity was found between patients and controls.

The sequence was collected from a human donor with aplastic anemia. The chain carries TRBV5-1 and TRBJ2-5; TRBD2 aligns across 8 bases. Sequencing input: sorted CD4+, CD8+, or CD8+CD57+ T cells (not recorded which) from PBMCs. CDR3 DNA sequence: TGCGCCAGCAGCGGAACTTCCGGCACTAGCGGAGAGACCCAGTACTTC. It is translated as CASSGTSGTSGETQYF.